The clone carrying this TCR beta chain was observed many times. Germline CDR1 LGHNA, CDR2 YSLEER. V was pared by 0 bases and J by 4 bases, with 15 bases between. The CDR3 consists of 16 residues. TCRdb passed the RT-PCR reads through MiXCR, listing each CDR3 protein once. Of about 680,000 distinct CDR3 sequences listed, approximately 15% are singletons. This rearrangement joins TRBV4-3 to TRBJ1-2; D is perhaps TRBD1 (6 bases). The clonotype was recovered from a female donor in good health, serving as a healthy control. Sequencing was performed on memory CD4+ T cells from blood. CDR3 in amino acids: CASSQDKAGEIYGYTF. The DNA for the CDR3 is TGCGCCAGCAGCCAAGATAAGGCAGGGGAAATCTATGGCTACACCTTC.